These 23 T cell receptor beta chains were sequenced from one sample in a study of blood T cell repertoires in COVID-19. The table came from immunoSEQ multiplex PCR; TCRdb's copy has only in-frame clones and leaves some out. The sample includes under 450,000 clones, more than 85% of them seen just once. The sample was PBMCs or T cells enriched from blood (not recorded which). These receptors all stem from a middle-aged woman who had been exposed to COVID-19.

The chain carries TRBV7-9 and TRBJ1-6; 8 nucleotides align to TRBD1. Unmatched junction bases numbered 8, after V lost 5 bases and J lost 8 bases. The V gene's germline CDR1 is SEHNR and CDR2 FQNEAQ (reference sequence). There are 15 residues in the CDR3. The CDR3 spells CASSAGQGMHSPLHF. CDR3 nucleotide sequence: TGTGCCAGCAGCGCCGGACAGGGAATGCATTCACCCCTCCACTTT.

V usage is TRBV29-1 and J usage is TRBJ1-1; 8 nucleotides align to TRBD1. The V and J ends lost 3 bases and 5 bases, in that order; junction bases with no gene match: 2. Germline loops: CDR1 SQVTM, CDR2 ANQGSEA. The CDR3 sequence is 12 residues long. CDR3 in amino acids: CSVETGATEAFF. In DNA form, the CDR3 reads TGCAGCGTTGAGACAGGGGCGACTGAAGCTTTCTTT. The full variable domain, with the rest looked up from reference TRBV29-1 and TRBJ1-1, is SAVISQKPSRDICQRGTSLTIQCQVDSQVTMMFWYRQQPGQSLTLIATANQGSEATYESGFVIDKFPISRPNLTFSTLTVSNMSPEDSSIYLCSVETGATEAFFGQGTRLTVV.

CDR3 region: CASSTSSGRATDTQYF. In DNA form, the CDR3 reads TGTGCCAGCAGCACATCTAGCGGGAGGGCCACAGATACGCAGTATTTT. This chain connects TRBV9 to TRBJ2-3, with 12 positions matching TRBD2. CDR1 is SGDLS and CDR2 is YYNGEE in the germline V gene. This CDR3 has 16 amino acids. Trimming cost V 4 bases and J 2 bases; bases outside gene matches: 5.

The chain uses TRBV4-3 and TRBJ2-5; TRBD1 agrees at 7 bases. This CDR3 spans 13 amino acids. CDR1 LGHNA and CDR2 YSLEER come from the germline V gene. Trimming removed 2 bases from V and 4 bases from J; junction bases left unmatched: 1. The CDR3 nucleotides are TGCGCCAGCAGCCAACACAGGGGAGAGACCCAGTACTTC. Protein: CASSQHRGETQYF.

This clone came up once. The CDR3 loop reads CASRAGQGLKTQYF. CDR3 nucleotides: TGTGCCAGCAGGGCAGGACAGGGTTTGAAGACCCAGTACTTC. The genes are TRBV2 and TRBJ2-5; 8 bases fit TRBD1. The CDR3 totals 14 residues. Germline CDR1 and CDR2: SNHLY and FYNNEI. The V gene end was trimmed by 6 bases and the J gene end by 6 bases; junction bases not matched to a gene: 9. Filled out from reference TRBV2 and TRBJ2-5, the complete variable domain reads EPEVTQTPSHQVTQMGQEVILRCVPISNHLYFYWYRQILGQKVEFLVSFYNNEISEKSEIFDDQFSVERPDGSNFTLKIRSTKLEDSAMYFCASRAGQGLKTQYFGPGTRLLVL.

This clone was seen only once. The chain carries TRBV12-3 or TRBV12-4 and TRBJ2-2; no firm D call. The CDR3 sequence is 13 residues long. V was shortened by 5 bases and J by 5 bases, with 9 bases between the two germline ends. CDR3 DNA: TGTGCCAGCAGTCCCCAGTTGACCGGGGAGCTGTTTTTT. Translation: CASSPQLTGELFF.

The chain links TRBV7-3 to TRBJ1-1, with a possible D match to TRBD1 (6 bases). V lost 1 base to trimming and J lost 1 base, with 10 bases between them. Germline loops: CDR1 SGHTA, CDR2 FQGTGA. There are 15 residues in the CDR3. The CDR3 reads CASSLIGTSNTEAFF. CDR3 in DNA: TGTGCCAGCAGCTTAATTGGGACATCGAACACTGAAGCTTTCTTT.

As regards this clone: A read error may account for a junction end that differs from germline. The genes are TRBV3-1 (or the pseudogene TRBV3-2) and TRBJ1-1; D perhaps matches TRBD1 (5 bases). This CDR3 is 13 amino acids long. Germline V gene sequence: CDR1 LGHDT, CDR2 YNNKEL (reference sequence). This chain's CDR3 is CASSQDVRGSPIF. The CDR3 DNA follows: TGTGCCAGCAGCCAAGATGTGCGGGGCTCGCCTATCTTT.

The chain recombines TRBV6-2 or TRBV6-3 with TRBJ1-5, with no clear D. The CDR3 consists of 17 residues. Between the trimmed V and J ends, which lost 4 bases and 2 bases, there was a span of 18 bases. The germline gives CDR1 MNHEY, CDR2 SVGEGT. The CDR3 DNA sequence: TGTGCCAGCAGTTCCGGCACTGGCGGGGTACGCAATCAGCCCCAGCATTTT. Translating it yields CASSSGTGGVRNQPQHF.

The rearrangement links TRBV3-1 (or the pseudogene TRBV3-2) to TRBJ2-7, with D tentatively TRBD1 (6 bases). CDR1 and CDR2 (germline): LGHDT, YNNKEL (reference sequence). This CDR3 is built from 21 residues. The V gene lost 2 bases and the J gene lost 3 bases, with 32 bases spanning the gap. Here the CDR3 DNA reads TGTGCCAGCAGCCAACGGACAGTCTCCGTTGCACCGCCTTTAAAACACTACGAGCAGTACTTC. As protein: CASSQRTVSVAPPLKHYEQYF.

The V gene is TRBV5-8, the J gene TRBJ1-1, with no clear D. The germline V and J ends were trimmed by 4 bases and 11 bases, with 15 bases remaining between them. The CDR3 runs to 12 residues. CDR1 SGHTS and CDR2 YDEGEE come from the germline V gene. The CDR3 region is CASSPPIPRAFF. CDR3 DNA sequence: TGTGCCAGCAGCCCGCCGATCCCGAGGGCTTTCTTT.

The CDR3, as DNA: TGTGCCAGCAGCCCACAGGAGCTCTATGGCTACACCTTC. This translates into CASSPQELYGYTF. This chain links TRBV6-5 with TRBJ1-2, with D possibly TRBD1 on 5 matching bases. V was clipped by 6 bases and J by 4 bases, with 12 bases between them. Germline V CDR1 and CDR2: MNHEY, SVGAGI. The CDR3 totals 13 residues.

V is TRBV5-1 and J is TRBJ2-7; TRBD1 matches at 9 bases. V trimming: 3 bases; J trimming: 6 bases; junction bases outside the gene matches: 4. The germline gives CDR1 SGHRS, CDR2 YFSETQ. The CDR3 totals 13 residues. CDR3 bases: TGCGCCAGCAGCTCTAGGACAGGGGCCGAGCAGTACTTC. The encoded protein is CASSSRTGAEQYF.

V usage is TRBV9 and J usage is TRBJ2-2, with TRBD1 identical over 9 bases. The germline gives CDR1 SGDLS, CDR2 YYNGEE. J was trimmed by 6 bases and V by 7 bases; bases with no gene match: 10. There are 15 residues in the CDR3. The CDR3 protein is CASSTTGGASGELFF. The CDR3 DNA reads as TGTGCCAGCTCAACTACAGGGGGCGCGTCCGGGGAGCTGTTTTTT.

The chain combines TRBV5-1 with TRBJ2-1; 10 nucleotides match TRBD1. Per the germline V gene, CDR1 is SGHRS and CDR2 is YFSETQ. The CDR3 has 13 amino acids. V dropped 6 bases and J dropped 8; count of bases not matched to a gene: 5. CDR3 residues: CASTNGQGDEQFF. The CDR3 DNA sequence: TGCGCCAGCACCAACGGACAGGGGGATGAGCAGTTCTTC.

This clone appeared a single time. J is TRBJ1-1 and V is TRBV3-1 (or the pseudogene TRBV3-2), with D uncertain. CDR3 length: 14 residues. Trimming shortened V by 0 bases and J by 0 bases, and 5 bases separated the two germline ends. Germline V CDR1 and CDR2: LGHDT, YNNKEL (reference sequence). CDR3 DNA sequence: TGTGCCAGCAGCCAAGATTCTTTGAACACTGAAGCTTTCTTT. Translation: CASSQDSLNTEAFF.

This sequence joins TRBV10-1 and TRBJ2-1; D might be TRBD2 (5 bases). V was trimmed by 2 bases and J by 0 bases, leaving 8 bases between them. Germline CDR1 WNHNN, CDR2 SYGVQD (reference sequence). This CDR3 contains 15 residues. The CDR3 protein is CASSEEGSSYNEQFF. In nucleotides, the CDR3 is TGCGCCAGCAGTGAGGAGGGTAGCTCCTACAATGAGCAGTTCTTC.

The chain links TRBV9 to TRBJ1-6, with a possible D match to TRBD1 (5 bases). CDR1 and CDR2 (germline): SGDLS, YYNGEE. This CDR3 is 15 amino acids long. Trimming removed 1 base at V and 7 bases at J, with 12 bases between. The CDR3 loop reads CASSVSGQGNSPLHF. As DNA, the CDR3 is TGTGCCAGCAGCGTATCTGGGCAGGGAAATTCACCCCTCCACTTT.

The rearrangement joins TRBV20-1 to TRBJ2-5, with TRBD2 matching 7 bases. Germline-derived CDR1 and CDR2 are DFQATT and SNEGSKA (reference sequence). With V trimmed by 3 bases and J by 2 bases, 6 bases remained unmatched. This CDR3 is 14 amino acids long. CDR3 in amino acids: CSASSSSGQETQYF. The CDR3 bases are TGCAGTGCTAGTTCATCTAGCGGACAAGAGACCCAGTACTTC.

The CDR3 coding sequence is TGCGCCAGCAGCTTCCAACAGGGACGTTACAATGAGCAGTTCTTC. Its translation is CASSFQQGRYNEQFF. The V and J genes are TRBV5-1 and TRBJ2-1, with TRBD1 as a possible D gene (6 bases). Germline assignment: CDR1 SGHRS and CDR2 YFSETQ. The V end was cut by 2 bases, the J end by 4 bases, with 13 bases between. This CDR3 has 15 residues.

V is TRBV3-1 (or the pseudogene TRBV3-2) and J is TRBJ2-1; no definite D call. From germline, CDR1 is LGHDT and CDR2 YNNKEL (reference sequence). The length of the CDR3 is 15 residues. With 2 bases removed from V and 0 bases from J, the gap between germline ends came to 8 bases. CDR3 protein: CASSQPVSSYNEQFF. For the CDR3, the DNA is TGTGCCAGCAGCCAACCAGTAAGCTCCTACAATGAGCAGTTCTTC.

J is TRBJ2-1 and V is TRBV5-1; tentative D call: TRBD2 (6 bases). Germline V CDR1 and CDR2: SGHRS, YFSETQ. The CDR3 totals 15 residues. V lost 4 bases to trimming and J lost 8 bases, with 19 bases between them. Written as DNA, the CDR3 is TGCGCCAGCAGCGTCGGACTTGGCTCGGGAGATGAGCAGTTCTTC. The encoded protein is CASSVGLGSGDEQFF. Complete variable domain (other parts from reference TRBV5-1 and TRBJ2-1): KAGVTQTPRYLIKTRGQQVTLSCSPISGHRSVSWYQQTPGQGLQFLFEYFSETQRNKGNFPGRFSGRQFSNSRSEMNVSTLELGDSALYLCASSVGLGSGDEQFFGPGTRLTVL.

The chain recombines TRBV18 with TRBJ1-4; no definite D call. Looked up from germline, CDR1 is KGHSH and CDR2 is LQKENI. The CDR3 loop spans 15 amino acids. Trimming pared 2 bases from V and 8 bases from J, leaving 15 bases between. CDR3 sequence (DNA): TGTGCCAGCTCACCAACCACACAGACAACCGAAAAACTGTTTTTT. It specifies CASSPTTQTTEKLFF.